This T cell receptor beta chain was identified in a study of cytomegalovirus exposure and HLA in healthy donors. Study-wide context: An earlier analysis identified 95 million to 120 million unique TCR beta sequences in 150 million to 200 million T cells. The study, taken as a whole, reports: One variant, a missense change in DCLRE1C, was linked in a later analysis to TCR beta V- and J-gene trimming.

Healthy people donating bone marrow made up the donors. Remarks on this clone: As yet, its antigen is unknown.

From germline, CDR1 is MNHNS and CDR2 SASEGT. The CDR3 has 12 residues. V was clipped by 7 bases and J by 7 bases, with 13 bases between them. PCR employed 60 Vbeta and 13 Jbeta primers. TCRdb keeps only in-frame clones here, not all; method: immunoSEQ multiplex PCR. The listing records tens of thousands of clones. V and J are TRBV6-1 and TRBJ1-2; D is unresolved. The origin of this receptor is a male donor in good health and CMV-seropositive. Input material: PBMCs. CDR3 amino acids: CASKESGFGYTF. CDR3 DNA sequence: TGTGCCAGCAAGGAGTCCGGCTTTGGCTACACCTTC.